What follows describes a single T cell receptor (beta chain). What antigen it recognizes has not been identified. Per-base quality was not reported, and no clone a single base away is much larger than it. This sample is drawn from a study of CD8 T cells in ankylosing spondylitis (dated by TCRdb to the late 2010s). Notes on the research overall: The study set out to find disease-linked TCR variants by profiling T cell receptor beta repertoires in ankylosing spondylitis patients and healthy donors. Peripheral blood was sampled, and synovial fluid was additionally collected from ankylosing spondylitis patients. The full study cohort was made up of over 20 ankylosing spondylitis patients and roughly 100 healthy donors.

Findings and caveats that apply to the study as a whole: The disease-linked clones were reported as significantly enriched in matched synovial fluid samples from ankylosing spondylitis patients. Some TCR beta motif variants had previously been reported in synovial fluid and blood of reactive arthritis patients, which suggested common disease-initiation mechanisms. In peripheral blood, the disease-linked clones were found at relatively low frequencies and had a CD8+ phenotype. A TCR beta motif of about 8 highly homologous amino acid variants appeared characteristic of blood from ankylosing spondylitis patients.

V loses 4 bases, J loses 6 bases, and the germline ends lie 17 bases apart. Measured from the cysteine to the phenylalanine, the CDR3 is 15 residues long. The entry retains the CDR3 DNA only, 45 bases that are in frame from base 1. CDR1 and CDR2, per the germline V gene (reference sequence), are SGHKS and YYEKEE. Sequencer: Illumina HiSeq 2500. Quantitative 5'-RACE with molecular barcodes was the method used to prepare the TCR beta libraries. Per the authors' processing: Disease-linked TCR variants were identified with a new computational method built on a probabilistic model of VDJ rearrangement. The public reads were reanalyzed by TCRdb: fastp trimming at Q25, MiXCR alignment, in-frame beta chains only. Under each unique CDR3 protein, matching rows form one entry showing the most common genes and DNA. The V and J calls here are based on TCRdb, not the publication. In this sample the table shows approximately 540,000 distinct CDR3 sequences, 10% to 15% of which occur a single time. The top ten clonotypes cover about 6.8% of the sample.

The chain was built from TRBV5-5 and TRBJ1-5, with TRBD1 perhaps the D gene, on 5 matching bases. The sequencing input was blood, either unsorted or a sorted T cell fraction (not recorded which). This clonotype was obtained from a male donor with ankylosing spondylitis. The bases are TGTGCCAGCAGCGGAAACGGGGGGGGAGGTCAGCCCCAGCATTTT. This yields the protein CASSGNGGGGQPQHF.